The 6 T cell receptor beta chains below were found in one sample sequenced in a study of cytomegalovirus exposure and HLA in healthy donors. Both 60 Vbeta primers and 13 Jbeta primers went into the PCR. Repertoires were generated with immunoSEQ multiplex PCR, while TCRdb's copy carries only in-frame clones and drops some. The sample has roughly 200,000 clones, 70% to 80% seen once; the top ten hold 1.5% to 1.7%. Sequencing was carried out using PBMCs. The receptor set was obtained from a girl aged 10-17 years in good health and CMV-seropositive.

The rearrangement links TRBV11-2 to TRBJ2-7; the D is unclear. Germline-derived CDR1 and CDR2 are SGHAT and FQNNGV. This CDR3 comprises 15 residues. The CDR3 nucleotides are TGTGAAACCCCAAGTAAAGAGGATGAGAATTACGAGCAGTACTTC. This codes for CETPSKEDENYEQYF.

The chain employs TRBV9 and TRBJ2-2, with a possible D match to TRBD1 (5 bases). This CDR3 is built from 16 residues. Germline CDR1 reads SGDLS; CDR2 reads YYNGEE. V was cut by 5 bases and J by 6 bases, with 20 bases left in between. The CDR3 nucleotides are TGTGCCAGCAGTCCAGAAGCACAGGTTGGGTCCGGGGAGCTGTTTTTT. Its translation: CASSPEAQVGSGELFF.

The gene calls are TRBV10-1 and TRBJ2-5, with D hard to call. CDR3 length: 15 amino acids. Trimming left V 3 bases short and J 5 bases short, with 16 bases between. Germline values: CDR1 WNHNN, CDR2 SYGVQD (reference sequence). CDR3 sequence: CASSEVRGPQETQYF. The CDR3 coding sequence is TGCGCCAGCAGTGAAGTCCGTGGCCCACAGGAGACCCAGTACTTC.

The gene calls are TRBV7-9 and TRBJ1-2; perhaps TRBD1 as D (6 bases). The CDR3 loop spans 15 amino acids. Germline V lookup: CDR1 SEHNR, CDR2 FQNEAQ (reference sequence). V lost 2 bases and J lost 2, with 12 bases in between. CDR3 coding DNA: TGTGCCAGCAGCTTATACCGGGACAAGAACTATGGCTACACCTTC. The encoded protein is CASSLYRDKNYGYTF.

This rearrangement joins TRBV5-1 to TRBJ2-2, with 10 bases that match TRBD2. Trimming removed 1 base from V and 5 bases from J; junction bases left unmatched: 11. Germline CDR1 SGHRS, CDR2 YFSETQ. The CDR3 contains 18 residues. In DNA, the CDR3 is TGCGCCAGCAGCTTGTCTAGCGGGGGCCCTTTAGAGACCGGGGAGCTGTTTTTT. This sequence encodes CASSLSSGGPLETGELFF. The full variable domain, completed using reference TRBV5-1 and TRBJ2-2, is KAGVTQTPRYLIKTRGQQVTLSCSPISGHRSVSWYQQTPGQGLQFLFEYFSETQRNKGNFPGRFSGRQFSNSRSEMNVSTLELGDSALYLCASSLSSGGPLETGELFFGEGSRLTVL.

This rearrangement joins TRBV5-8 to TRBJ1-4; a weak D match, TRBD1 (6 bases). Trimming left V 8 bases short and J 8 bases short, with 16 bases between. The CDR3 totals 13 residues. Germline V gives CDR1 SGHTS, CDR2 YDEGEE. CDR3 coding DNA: TGTGCCAGTGTACAGGGTAGAGGGGAAAAACTGTTTTTT. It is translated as CASVQGRGEKLFF. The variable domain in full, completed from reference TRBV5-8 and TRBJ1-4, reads EAGVTQSPTHLIKTRGQQATLRCSPISGHTSVYWYQQALGLGLQFLLWYDEGEERNRGNFPPRFSGRQFPNYSSELNVNALELEDSALYLCASVQGRGEKLFFGSGTQLSVL.